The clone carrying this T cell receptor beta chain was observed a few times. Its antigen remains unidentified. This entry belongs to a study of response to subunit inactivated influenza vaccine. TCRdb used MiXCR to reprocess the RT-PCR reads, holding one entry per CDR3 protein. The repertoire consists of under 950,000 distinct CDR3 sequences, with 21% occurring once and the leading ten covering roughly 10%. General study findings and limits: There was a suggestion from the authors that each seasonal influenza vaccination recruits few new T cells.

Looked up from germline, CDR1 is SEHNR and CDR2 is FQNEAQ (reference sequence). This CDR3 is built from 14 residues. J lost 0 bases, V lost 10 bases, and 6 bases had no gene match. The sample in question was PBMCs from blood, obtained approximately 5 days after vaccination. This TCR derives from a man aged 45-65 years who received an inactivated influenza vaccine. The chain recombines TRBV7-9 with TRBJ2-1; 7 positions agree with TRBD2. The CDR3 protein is CAIGGGSSYNEQFF. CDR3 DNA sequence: TGTGCCATCGGTGGCGGGAGCTCCTACAATGAGCAGTTCTTC.